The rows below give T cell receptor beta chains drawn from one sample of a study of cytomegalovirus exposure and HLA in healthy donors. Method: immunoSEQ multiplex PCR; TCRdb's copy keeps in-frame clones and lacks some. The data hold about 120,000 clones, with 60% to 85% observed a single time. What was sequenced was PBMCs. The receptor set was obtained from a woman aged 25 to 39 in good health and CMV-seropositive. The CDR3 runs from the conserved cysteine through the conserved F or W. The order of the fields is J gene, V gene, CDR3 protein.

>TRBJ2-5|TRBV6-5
CASSSVTAPETQYF
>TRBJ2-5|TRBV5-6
CASSYSGLVMETQYF
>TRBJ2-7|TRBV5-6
CASSETGTGSYEQYF
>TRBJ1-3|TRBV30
CAWRTGGFFFSGNTIYF
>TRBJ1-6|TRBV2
CACDSSYNSPLHF
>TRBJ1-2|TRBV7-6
CASSSTENYGYTF
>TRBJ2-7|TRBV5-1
CASSLTGNPYEQYF
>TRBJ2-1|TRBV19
CASSIGGQGFNEQFF
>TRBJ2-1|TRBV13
CASSARSAGGNEQFF
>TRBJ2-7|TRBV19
CASSKGQGSYEQYF